The 6 T cell receptor beta chains below all came from one sample that was sequenced in a study of cytomegalovirus exposure and HLA in healthy donors. Primers included in the PCR were 60 Vbeta and 13 Jbeta primers. Some clones are missing from TCRdb's copy, which holds only in-frame ones; the method was immunoSEQ multiplex PCR. Among 200,000 to 250,000 clones listed, approximately 79% were seen once. The sample consisted of PBMCs. The source is a girl aged 2 to 9 in good health and CMV-seronegative.

The chain couples TRBV4-1 to TRBJ2-1, with 7 bases fitting TRBD1. The germline V gene has CDR1 MGHRA and CDR2 YSYEKL. With V trimmed by 3 bases and J by 9 bases, 17 bases remained unmatched. The CDR3 length is 17 residues. The CDR3 is CASSQQLTGARTGEQFF. The CDR3 nucleotides read TGCGCCAGCAGCCAGCAACTTACAGGGGCGCGAACAGGTGAGCAGTTCTTC.

V and J are TRBV29-1 and TRBJ1-2; 7 bases fit TRBD1. The germline gives CDR1 SQVTM, CDR2 ANQGSEA. With V trimmed by 1 base and J by 4 bases, 0 bases remained unmatched. The CDR3 totals 12 residues. In DNA form, the CDR3 reads TGCAGCGTTGAAGGACAGGGCTATGGCTACACCTTC. Amino acids: CSVEGQGYGYTF.

The chain recombines TRBV19 with TRBJ2-7; 11 bases align to TRBD1. This CDR3 is 13 amino acids long. V lost 10 bases and J lost 5; bases outside the gene matches: 7. The germline CDR1 and CDR2 sequences are LNHDA and SQIVND (reference sequence). The chain's CDR3 is CATRDRGVNEQYF. Here the CDR3 DNA reads TGTGCCACCAGGGACAGGGGGGTCAACGAGCAGTACTTC.

Worth noting for this clone: Other DNA sequences in this specimen translate into the identical CDR3. This rearrangement joins TRBV7-9 to TRBJ1-3; TRBD1 aligns across 11 bases. V lost 0 bases and J lost 0; bases outside the gene matches: 1. Germline V gene lookup returns CDR1 SEHNR and CDR2 FQNEAQ (reference sequence). The CDR3 loop spans 17 amino acids. The CDR3 sequence is CASSLAGTGGSGNTIYF. CDR3 bases: TGTGCCAGCAGCTTAGCGGGGACAGGGGGCTCTGGAAACACCATATATTTT.

The chain joins TRBV27 to TRBJ2-5; D is possibly TRBD1 (6 bases). TRBJ2-7 matches the DNA end more closely, so the J call is doubtful. The CDR3 runs 14 residues. Germline V CDR1 and CDR2: MNHEY, SMNVEV (reference sequence). CDR3 protein: CASSFLGQPYEQYF. DNA for the CDR3: TGTGCCAGCAGTTTCCTAGGACAGCCATACGAGCAGTACTTC.

The chain uses TRBV5-1 and TRBJ1-6; 8 positions agree with TRBD1. Per the germline V gene, CDR1 is SGHRS and CDR2 is YFSETQ. With V trimmed by 4 bases and J by 9 bases, 9 bases remained unmatched. There are 15 residues in the CDR3. In DNA form, the CDR3 reads TGCGCCAGCAGCAACGGGACAGGCGTACTTTCACCCCTCCACTTT. It encodes CASSNGTGVLSPLHF.